The sequence of this TCR beta chain was determined in a study of molecular identifiers for immune sequencing clone quantification (dated by TCRdb to 2016 to 2019). Background on the whole study: For a replicate experiment, RNA from roughly 21,000 or 96,000 naive CD8 T cells was divided into five aliquots, of which four were sequenced. The study was a methods study using CD8 T cells to benchmark molecular-identifier clustering-based TCR repertoire sequencing (MIDCIRS) and TCR RNA copy counting. Beyond this particular receptor, the publication reports: When barcode sub-clustering was omitted, TCR diversity was inflated by chimeric consensus sequences, with chimeras reaching as high as 47%. In CMV-specific effector cells, clones with more than 20 RNA copies contained over 97% of molecules, whereas in naive cells such clones contained under 1% of molecules. Even against a background of around 950,000 naive CD8 T cells, spiked-in Jurkat TCR RNA amounting to a single cell's worth was reported to be detectable. Highly expanded clone sizes could be underestimated if identical TCR molecules share a barcode. Approximately 2.7 recovered TCR RNA copies per cell were obtained by modeling, versus around 10 by digital PCR, implying a capture efficiency of 30% to 35%.

Naive CD8 T cells were FACS-sorted as CD8+CD4-CCR7+CD45RA+ on a BD FACSAria II into RLT Plus buffer. To compare sensitivity, a portion of naive CD8 T cell RNA was divided equally between MIDCIRS and a Smart-seq2-style 5'RACE protocol. CD8 T cells were enriched with RosetteSep CD8+ T Cell Enrichment Cocktail and Ficoll-Paque, followed by ACK red cell lysis. On this clonotype: Its antigen remains unidentified. Base quality data are lacking; no much larger clone is found one base away.

The CDR3 sequence holds 15 residues, the cysteine and phenylalanine included. CDR3 DNA is the only sequence kept; it has 45 bases, read in frame from the first base. CDR1 and CDR2 were assigned from the germline V gene as MNHEY and SVGEGT. V and J lose 5 bases and 3 bases, and a span of 14 bases separates them. Receptor amplification or capture employed PCR. Sequenced on an Illumina MiSeq. Total RNA was purified with the Qiagen AllPrep DNA/RNA kit. Before analysis, reads from multiple sequencing runs of the same library were pooled. The published analysis was carried out like this. Reads were retained only if an exact TCR constant sequence was present, and the retained reads were trimmed to 150 nt and grouped according to their 12-nt molecular barcodes. Reads in each barcode group were sub-clustered using a 15% Levenshtein threshold, and a quality-weighted consensus sequence was built for each RNA molecule. Non-functional sequences were filtered out, along with any lower-count sequence sitting one edit away from another sequence. Based on a fit of two negative binomial distributions, barcode sub-clusters having less than 20% of the maximum read count were discarded. TCRdb cleaned the public reads at Q25 with fastp, built clones with MiXCR and kept in-frame beta chains. Rows merge per CDR3 protein into single entries with the most common DNA and genes. TCRdb assigned the V and J calls; the authors' analysis was not used. This sample holds about 40,000 distinct CDR3 sequences; roughly 18% were observed only once. The ten most abundant clones make up more than 6% of the sample.

This sequence was found in a human donor in good health. Some libraries in this study had Jurkat cell RNA spiked in. Sequenced: naive CD8+ T cells from blood, with Jurkat cell RNA spiked in. The cell subset or site label here, explained by the study, means: FACS-sorted CD8+CD4-CCR7+CD45RA+ naive T cells. The sequence links TRBV6-2 or TRBV6-3 to TRBJ2-1, with TRBD2 perhaps the D gene, on 5 matching bases. The nucleotide sequence is given as TGTGCCAGCAGTGAGATAGTGGGAGACTACAATGAGCAGTTCTTC. Its product reads: CASSEIVGDYNEQFF.